Each of the 28 T cell receptor beta chains below was sequenced from the same sample in a study of Ad26.COV2.S vaccination and SARS-CoV-2 variants. Here immunoSEQ multiplex PCR was the method, and the copy in TCRdb shows in-frame clones only, minus some. This table has roughly 92,000 clones, approximately 86% appearing once. The sample was peripheral blood, taken after recovery from COVID-19. Source of these receptors: a human donor who had recovered from COVID-19.

The V and J genes are TRBV4-2 and TRBJ2-2, with 8 bases aligning to TRBD1. Germline CDR1 and CDR2: LGHNA and YNFKEQ. J lost 6 bases, V lost 4 bases, and 10 bases had no gene match. This CDR3 has 16 residues. DNA of the CDR3: TGTGCCAGCAGCCCTCTTGGACAGGGAGGAGCCGGGGAGCTGTTTTTT. Translated, it gives CASSPLGQGGAGELFF.

The rearrangement links TRBV6-6 to TRBJ1-2; D unclear. V lost 0 bases to trimming and J lost 1 base, with 3 bases between them. The CDR3 is made up of 13 amino acids. CDR1 MNHNY and CDR2 SVGAGI come from the germline V gene (reference sequence). The CDR3 sequence is CASSYSSNYGYTF. The CDR3 nucleotides read TGTGCCAGCAGTTACTCGAGTAACTATGGCTACACCTTC.

The chain has TRBV6-5 and TRBJ1-2; D may be TRBD1 (5 bases). Germline CDR1 MNHEY, CDR2 SVGAGI. The length of the CDR3 is 14 residues. The V end was cut by 0 bases, the J end by 5 bases, with 10 bases between. CDR3 in amino acids: CASSYSGQAYGYTF. CDR3 nucleotides: TGTGCCAGCAGTTACTCGGGGCAGGCTTATGGCTACACCTTC.

The V and J genes are TRBV4-3 and TRBJ1-3; maybe TRBD1 (6 bases). The V gene's germline CDR1 is LGHNA and CDR2 YSLEER. This CDR3 comprises 16 residues. V shed 1 base and J shed 3 bases, with 13 bases lying between them. As DNA, the CDR3 is TGCGCCAGCAGCCAAGCCCGAGGGGGTCTTGGAAACACCATATATTTT. This codes for CASSQARGGLGNTIYF.

The chain combines TRBV6-5 with TRBJ2-1; TRBD2 agrees at 7 bases. The CDR3 consists of 13 residues. With V trimmed by 7 bases and J by 3 bases, 3 bases remained unmatched. Germline assignment: CDR1 MNHEY and CDR2 SVGAGI. CDR3 nucleotides: TGTGCCAGCAAAGGACTAGGCTACAATGAGCAGTTCTTC. Its protein product is CASKGLGYNEQFF.

The rearrangement uses TRBV19 and TRBJ2-3; 10 bases align to TRBD1. V shed 11 bases, J shed 4 bases, and the junction held 9 bases outside the gene matches. The CDR3 length is 14 residues. The germline V gene has CDR1 LNHDA and CDR2 SQIVND (reference sequence). CDR3 residues: CASKSGTGADTQYF. The DNA of the CDR3 is TGTGCCTCCAAATCCGGGACAGGGGCAGATACGCAGTATTTT.

V gene TRBV5-6 combines with J gene TRBJ2-2; the D gene is possibly TRBD2 (6 bases). The CDR3 sequence is 15 residues long. From germline, CDR1 is SGHDT and CDR2 YYEEEE. V was clipped by 1 base and J by 3 bases, with 10 bases between them. The CDR3 loop is CASSLTGAYTGELFF. The CDR3 DNA reads as TGTGCCAGCAGCTTGACGGGAGCCTACACCGGGGAGCTGTTTTTT.

This chain links TRBV4-3 with TRBJ1-2; D is ambiguous. V was trimmed by 1 base and J by 8 bases, leaving 8 bases between them. The germline gives CDR1 LGHNA, CDR2 YSLEER. This CDR3 is 12 amino acids long. CDR3 amino acids: CASSQVTGGYTF. The CDR3 DNA is TGCGCCAGCAGCCAAGTCACGGGCGGCTACACCTTC.

The chain has TRBV4-1 and TRBJ2-7; 12 bases fit TRBD2. CDR1 MGHRA and CDR2 YSYEKL come from the germline V gene. The CDR3 is 17 amino acids. With V trimmed by 4 bases and J by 2 bases, 9 bases remained unmatched. Here the CDR3 reads CASSPRLAGGSAYEQYF. The DNA for the CDR3 is TGCGCCAGCAGCCCCCGGCTAGCGGGAGGGTCCGCCTACGAGCAGTACTTC.

This chain connects TRBV7-6 to TRBJ2-3; TRBD1 matches at 9 bases. CDR1 and CDR2 from the germline V gene are SGHVS and FNYEAQ. The ends lost 1 base at V and 1 base at J; junction bases unmatched: 3. CDR3 length: 16 amino acids. CDR3 protein: CASSLDRDRGTDTQYF. Written as DNA, the CDR3 is TGTGCCAGCAGCTTAGACCGGGACAGGGGCACAGATACGCAGTATTTT.

The V call is TRBV10-3, the J call TRBJ2-1; D unclear. Trimming took 4 bases from V and 8 from J, leaving 6 bases between them. The V gene's germline CDR1 is ENHRY and CDR2 SYGVKD. The CDR3 extends over 11 amino acids. This CDR3 reads CAISGADEQFF. CDR3 DNA sequence: TGTGCCATCAGTGGCGCCGATGAGCAGTTCTTC.

The chain is built from TRBV5-1 and TRBJ2-5, with 9 positions matching TRBD2. CDR3 length: 14 residues. V lost 4 bases to trimming and J lost 5 bases; unmatched junction nucleotides: 6. Germline loops: CDR1 SGHRS, CDR2 YFSETQ. The DNA for the CDR3 is TGCGCCAGCAGCGGGGGACTAGCTGCGGAGACCCAGTACTTC. It encodes CASSGGLAAETQYF.

The V and J genes are TRBV6-5 and TRBJ2-5; possible D gene TRBD2, 5 bases. The CDR3 runs to 14 residues. V was cut by 5 bases and J by 5 bases, with 15 bases left in between. The germline V gene has CDR1 MNHEY and CDR2 SVGAGI. The CDR3 nucleotides read TGTGCCAGCAGTCCCCAGATCGGGGTGGAGACCCAGTACTTC. Its translation is CASSPQIGVETQYF.

The chain couples TRBV5-1 to TRBJ2-2; tentatively, D is TRBD1 (6 bases). V was cut by 7 bases and J by 6 bases, with 16 bases left in between. Germline CDR1 and CDR2: SGHRS and YFSETQ. CDR3 size: 14 residues. This CDR3 reads CASGKSTGPGELFF. In DNA, the CDR3 is TGCGCCAGCGGAAAATCCACAGGGCCCGGGGAGCTGTTTTTT.

This clone was seen a handful of times. This chain uses TRBV2 with TRBJ2-7; D is unclear. This CDR3 has 14 amino acids. Germline-derived CDR1 and CDR2 are SNHLY and FYNNEI. V dropped 4 bases and J dropped 3 bases, with 13 bases sitting between them. The CDR3 here is CASSGSVNIYEQYF. The CDR3 DNA is TGTGCCAGCAGTGGATCGGTCAACATCTACGAGCAGTACTTC.

The chain has TRBV11-2 and TRBJ2-7, with D uncertain. CDR1 and CDR2 from the germline V gene are SGHAT and FQNNGV. CDR3 length: 15 residues. The germline V and J ends were trimmed by 2 bases and 4 bases, with 15 bases remaining between them. In nucleotides, the CDR3 is TGTGCCAGCAGCTTATTCGGGCCCGCACTATACGAGCAGTACTTC. It encodes CASSLFGPALYEQYF.

The rearrangement links TRBV6-5 to TRBJ1-4; D unclear. Germline V gives CDR1 MNHEY, CDR2 SVGAGI. The CDR3 length is 15 residues. With 7 bases removed from V and 2 bases from J, the gap between germline ends came to 14 bases. The CDR3 DNA sequence: TGTGCCAGCACCCCCCAGACCTCGACTAATGAAAAACTGTTTTTT. Translating gives CASTPQTSTNEKLFF.

The J gene is TRBJ1-5, the V gene TRBV12-5; the D gene is possibly TRBD1 (5 bases). V was trimmed by 1 base and J by 3 bases, leaving 7 bases between them. The CDR3 contains 14 residues. Per the germline V gene, CDR1 is LGHNT and CDR2 is FRNRAP. CDR3 protein: CASGLGQINQPQHF. The CDR3 bases are TGTGCTAGTGGTTTGGGACAGATCAATCAGCCCCAGCATTTT. The entire variable domain, with the rest obtained from reference TRBV12-5 and TRBJ1-5, is as follows: DARVTQTPRHKVTEMGQEVTMRCQPILGHNTVFWYRQTMMQGLELLAYFRNRAPLDDSGMPKDRFSAEMPDATLATLKIQPSEPRDSAVYFCASGLGQINQPQHFGDGTRLSIL.

V is TRBV10-3 and J is TRBJ1-2; 7 nucleotides agree with TRBD1. The junction had 14 bases not matched to a gene; V was cut back by 2 bases and J by 8 bases. The CDR3 extends over 16 amino acids. From germline, CDR1 is ENHRY and CDR2 SYGVKD. DNA for the CDR3: TGTGCCATCAGTGAGAGGACAGGCATGTCGTCGGAGGGCTACACCTTC. Amino acids: CAISERTGMSSEGYTF.

This chain joins TRBV24-1 and TRBJ1-5; TRBD1 is a possible D gene (5 bases). The CDR3 is 15 residues long. Looked up from germline, CDR1 is KGHDR and CDR2 is SFDVKD. With 8 bases removed from V and 0 bases from J, the gap between germline ends came to 13 bases. CDR3 coding DNA: TGTGCCACCACCGACTCAGGGAATAGCAATCAGCCCCAGCATTTT. Its protein product is CATTDSGNSNQPQHF.

The chain recombines TRBV6-5 with TRBJ1-6, with 12 bases matching TRBD1. The junction had 5 bases not matched to a gene; V was cut back by 3 bases and J by 8 bases. This CDR3 is built from 16 residues. Germline lookup yields CDR1 MNHEY and CDR2 SVGAGI. The CDR3 sequence is CASSYGTGGDYSPLHF. The CDR3 DNA sequence: TGTGCCAGCAGTTATGGGACAGGGGGCGATTATTCACCCCTCCACTTT.

This chain connects TRBV14 to TRBJ1-2, with D uncertain. V shed 1 base and J shed 10 bases, with 7 bases lying between them. CDR1 and CDR2 from the germline V gene are SGHDN and FVKESK. The CDR3 is 11 amino acids. DNA of the CDR3: TGTGCCAGCAGCCAAGCCAATTACTACACCTTC. Translating it yields CASSQANYYTF.

In this sample, this clone turned up once. This rearrangement joins TRBV11-2 to TRBJ2-2; tentative D call: TRBD2 (6 bases). CDR3 length equals 15 residues. The V gene lost 5 bases and the J gene lost 5 bases, with 15 bases spanning the gap. Germline assignment: CDR1 SGHAT and CDR2 FQNNGV. The CDR3 loop reads CASSTGTSRTGELFF. The CDR3 DNA is TGTGCCAGCAGCACCGGGACTTCTCGGACCGGGGAGCTGTTTTTT. The complete variable domain, with remaining parts taken from reference TRBV11-2 and TRBJ2-2, reads EAGVAQSPRYKIIEKRQSVAFWCNPISGHATLYWYQQILGQGPKLLIQFQNNGVVDDSQLPKDRFSAERLKGVDSTLKIQPAKLEDSAVYLCASSTGTSRTGELFFGEGSRLTVL.

V gene TRBV18 combines with J gene TRBJ2-6; D gene unclear. CDR3 length: 17 residues. Germline values: CDR1 KGHSH, CDR2 LQKENI. Trimming removed 2 bases from V and 4 bases from J, with 15 bases in between. CDR3 residues: CASSPVQAGFGANVLTF. The CDR3 DNA reads as TGTGCCAGCTCACCAGTTCAGGCTGGGTTCGGGGCCAACGTCCTGACTTTC.

The rearrangement links TRBV7-2 to TRBJ1-5, with 8 positions matching TRBD1. Germline CDR1 and CDR2: SGHTA and FQGNSA. V shed 4 bases and J 6 bases; nucleotides not matched to a gene: 5. The CDR3 is 14 amino acids. DNA of the CDR3: TGTGCCAGCAGCTCTGGACAGGGTAGTCAGCCCCAGCATTTT. It is translated as CASSSGQGSQPQHF. Variable domain in full (rest from reference TRBV7-2 and TRBJ1-5): GAGVSQSPSNKVTEKGKDVELRCDPISGHTALYWYRQSLGQGLEFLIYFQGNSAPDKSGLPSDRFSAERTGGSVSTLTIQRTQQEDSAVYLCASSSGQGSQPQHFGDGTRLSIL.

This clone was counted only a few times. J is TRBJ2-1 and V is TRBV19; 7 nucleotides match TRBD1. Germline CDR1 and CDR2: LNHDA and SQIVND (reference sequence). V trimming: 2 bases; J trimming: 7 bases; junction bases outside the gene matches: 8. This CDR3 comprises 15 residues. The CDR3 region has the DNA TGTGCCAGTAGTATAAGGGCGTCGACAGGGAATGAGCAGTTCTTC. It translates to CASSIRASTGNEQFF.

The chain uses TRBV28 and TRBJ2-3; TRBD2 matches at 9 bases. Germline V gives CDR1 MDHEN, CDR2 SYDVKM. The V gene end was trimmed by 5 bases and the J gene end by 2 bases; junction bases not matched to a gene: 5. CDR3 length equals 15 residues. The CDR3 spells CASSQTSGYTDTQYF. The CDR3 DNA sequence: TGTGCCAGCAGTCAAACTAGCGGGTACACAGATACGCAGTATTTT. Full variable domain (rest looked up from reference TRBV28 and TRBJ2-3): DVKVTQSSRYLVKRTGEKVFLECVQDMDHENMFWYRQDPGLGLRLIYFSYDVKMKEKGDIPEGYSVSREKKERFSLILESASTNQTSMYLCASSQTSGYTDTQYFGPGTRLTVL.

Here the CDR3 DNA reads TGTGCCAGCAGCTGGGGGGGAGGCCGACTAGACACCTTC. It codes for CASSWGGGRLDTF. J is TRBJ1-2 and V is TRBV5-6; a weak D match, TRBD1 (5 bases). The CDR3 has 13 residues. V lost 3 bases to trimming and J lost 12 bases, with 18 bases between them. The germline gives CDR1 SGHDT, CDR2 YYEEEE. Full variable domain (remainder filled in from reference TRBV5-6 and TRBJ1-2): DAGVTQSPTHLIKTRGQQVTLRCSPKSGHDTVSWYQQALGQGPQFIFQYYEEEERQRGNFPDRFSGHQFPNYSSELNVNALLLGDSALYLCASSWGGGRLDTFGSGTRLTVV.